This TCR beta chain was recorded in a study of vaccination and CD4 T cells after COVID-19. Turning to the study itself: Convalescent donors: six male, four female; seven Caucasian, two Asian, one multiracial, two Hispanic. Following dose two, a median about 65 days (range 14 to 241) passed before post-vaccine samples were taken.

As concerns this clonotype: Its specificity is not known.

Sequencing of cultured CD4+ T cell DNA used the Oncomine TCR Beta short-read assay. Using its own MiXCR run on the PCR reads, TCRdb lists one record per CDR3 protein. The repertoire has approximately 22,000 distinct CDR3 sequences, around 42% of them found once; the top ten carry around 9%. The time point denotes: late sampling 161 to 241 days after vaccination in a few convalescent patients. Treatment of the sample: approximately 11-day PBMC culture with coronavirus spike peptide pools or control peptides (ViraFEST assay). In germline, CDR1 is MNHEY, CDR2 SVGEGT. Trimming took off 2 bases at V and 1 base at J, with 12 bases between the two ends. The length of the CDR3 is 16 residues. Regarding the study as a whole: From a median of about 20 to 40, SARS-CoV-2-reactive clonotypes increased, though not significantly.

The starting material was CD4+ T cells from blood, cultured in vitro, obtained about 7 months after SARS-CoV-2 vaccination. The J gene is TRBJ1-5, the V gene TRBV6-2 or TRBV6-3; D is ambiguous. The origin of this receptor is a human donor who had recovered from COVID-19. The CDR3 reads CASSYNAASSNQPQHF. CDR3 nucleotide sequence: TGTGCCAGCAGTTACAACGCGGCTTCGAGCAATCAGCCCCAGCATTTT.